The 10 T cell receptor beta chains below all came from one sample that was sequenced in a study of cytomegalovirus exposure and HLA in healthy donors. PCR amplification relied on 60 Vbeta primers (plus 13 Jbeta primers). Here immunoSEQ multiplex PCR was the method, and the copy in TCRdb shows in-frame clones only, minus some. The data hold roughly 140,000 clones, with 80% observed a single time. Sequencing used PBMCs. The receptors stem from a male donor in good health and CMV-seronegative.

The chain combines TRBV5-8 with TRBJ1-1; possible D gene TRBD1, 6 bases. V was pared by 3 bases and J by 5 bases, with 17 bases between. CDR1 is SGHTS, CDR2 YDEGEE, per germline. This CDR3 contains 15 residues. The CDR3 is CASSSRGRRGTEAFF. The CDR3 DNA reads TGTGCCAGCAGCTCCAGGGGCCGAAGGGGAACTGAAGCTTTCTTT.

V and J are TRBV7-8 and TRBJ2-1; no reliable D call. The V end lost 5 bases, the J end lost 5 bases, and 13 bases lay between the germline ends. The germline V gene encodes CDR1 SGHVS and CDR2 FQNEAQ. This CDR3 comprises 14 residues. The CDR3 protein is CASSLQDNHNEQFF. The CDR3 nucleotides read TGTGCCAGCAGCCTCCAAGACAACCACAATGAGCAGTTCTTC.

The genes are TRBV29-1 and TRBJ1-1, with D perhaps matching TRBD1 (6 bases). Germline V lookup: CDR1 SQVTM, CDR2 ANQGSEA. Trimming pared 6 bases from V and 2 bases from J, leaving 13 bases between. The CDR3 totals 13 residues. In nucleotides, the CDR3 is TGCAGCGTCGGGGGGCCGTCTAACACTGAAGCTTTCTTT. It yields the protein CSVGGPSNTEAFF.

This clone was seen once. The rearrangement uses TRBV28 and TRBJ1-5, with a tentative D call TRBD1 (5 bases). Germline values: CDR1 MDHEN, CDR2 SYDVKM. Trimming removed 7 bases at V and 7 bases at J, with 11 bases between. The CDR3 consists of 12 residues. As DNA, the CDR3 is TGTGCCAGCACGGAGGGACTCCAGCCCCAGCATTTT. Residues: CASTEGLQPQHF. Based on the CDR3 plus reference TRBV28 and TRBJ1-5, the full variable domain is DVKVTQSSRYLVKRTGEKVFLECVQDMDHENMFWYRQDPGLGLRLIYFSYDVKMKEKGDIPEGYSVSREKKERFSLILESASTNQTSMYLCASTEGLQPQHFGDGTRLSIL.

This chain connects TRBV19 to TRBJ1-5, with D uncertain. The germline CDR1 and CDR2 sequences are LNHDA and SQIVND (reference sequence). Trimming cost V 8 bases and J 6 bases, with 26 bases left between them. The CDR3 consists of 17 residues. CDR3 DNA sequence: TGTGCCAGTGGCCGGGATCCCATTCCCATAATCGCTCAGCCCCAGCATTTT. This encodes CASGRDPIPIIAQPQHF.

V gene TRBV2 combines with J gene TRBJ2-5, with D maybe TRBD1 (6 bases). V shed 2 bases and J shed 5 bases, with 15 bases lying between them. The CDR3 is 15 amino acids. Germline CDR1 is SNHLY and CDR2 is FYNNEI. In DNA form, the CDR3 reads TGTGCCAGCAGTGAATTGGGACAACTAGGGGAGACCCAGTACTTC. This codes for CASSELGQLGETQYF.

The chain uses TRBV7-9 and TRBJ2-1, with D maybe TRBD1 (6 bases). The CDR3 has 14 residues. Germline V gives CDR1 SEHNR, CDR2 FQNEAQ (reference sequence). V lost 0 bases and J lost 9, with 12 bases in between. The CDR3 loop reads CASSLAGGNREQFF. In DNA, the CDR3 is TGTGCCAGCAGCTTAGCAGGGGGAAATCGTGAGCAGTTCTTC.

The chain employs TRBV14 and TRBJ1-2, with D tentatively TRBD1 (6 bases). This CDR3 contains 16 residues. Per germline, CDR1 SGHDN and CDR2 FVKESK. V was clipped by 4 bases and J by 5 bases, with 20 bases between them. CDR3 sequence (DNA): TGTGCCAGCAGCCCAAGGGACATTCGGGAGGTTTATGGCTACACCTTC. This encodes CASSPRDIREVYGYTF.

CDR3 coding DNA: TGTGCCAGCAGCTTGGGAGGGGAACCCGGGGAGCTGTTTTTT. Residues: CASSLGGEPGELFF. This chain links TRBV7-3 with TRBJ2-2, with 7 positions matching TRBD2. Germline CDR1 is SGHTA and CDR2 is FQGTGA. The length of the CDR3 is 14 residues. The V gene end was trimmed by 3 bases and the J gene end by 6 bases; junction bases not matched to a gene: 4.

The chain recombines TRBV6-5 with TRBJ2-7; 7 bases line up with TRBD1. Looked up from germline, CDR1 is MNHEY and CDR2 is SVGAGI. The CDR3 covers 14 residues. Unmatched junction bases numbered 7, after V lost 2 bases and J lost 6 bases. The CDR3: CASSYDSGTAEQYF. Here the CDR3 DNA reads TGTGCCAGCAGTTACGATTCCGGGACAGCCGAGCAGTACTTC.